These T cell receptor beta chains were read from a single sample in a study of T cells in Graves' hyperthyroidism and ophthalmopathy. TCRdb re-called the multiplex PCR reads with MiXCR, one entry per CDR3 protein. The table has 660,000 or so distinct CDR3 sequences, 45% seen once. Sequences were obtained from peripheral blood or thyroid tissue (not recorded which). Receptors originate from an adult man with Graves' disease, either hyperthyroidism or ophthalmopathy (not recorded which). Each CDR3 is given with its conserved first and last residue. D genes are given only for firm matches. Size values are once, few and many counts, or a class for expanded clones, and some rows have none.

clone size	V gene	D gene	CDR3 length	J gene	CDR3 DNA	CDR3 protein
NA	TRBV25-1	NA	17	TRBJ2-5	TGTGCCAGCAGCCAAGGCCAAAGCAGAAAAACGGGGGAGACCCAGTACTTC	CASSQGQSRKTGETQYF
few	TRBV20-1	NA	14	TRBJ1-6	TGCAGTGGCCTAGGGGGGGGCCCTAATTCACCCCTCCACTTT	CSGLGGGPNSPLHF
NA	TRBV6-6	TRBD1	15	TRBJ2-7	TGTGCCAGCAGGTACCCGGGACAGGGGGGAGACGAGCAGTACTTC	CASRYPGQGGDEQYF
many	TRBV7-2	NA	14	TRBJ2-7	TGTGCCAGCAGCTTAGAGGGCAGTACCTACGAGCAGTACTTC	CASSLEGSTYEQYF
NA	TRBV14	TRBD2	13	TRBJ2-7	TGTGCCAGCAGCCAAGAATTAGCGGGACAGCAGTACTTC	CASSQELAGQQYF
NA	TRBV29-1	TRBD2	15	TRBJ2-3	TGCAGCGTTGATGGACTAGCGGAAAGCACAGATACGCAGTATTTT	CSVDGLAESTDTQYF
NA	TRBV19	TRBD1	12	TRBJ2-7	TGTGCCAGTGAAACAGGGGGAGGCGAGCAGTACTTC	CASETGGGEQYF
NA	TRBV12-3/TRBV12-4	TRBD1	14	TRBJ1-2	TGTGCCAGCAGCTTATTCGACAGGGGGCGCGACTACACCTTC	CASSLFDRGRDYTF
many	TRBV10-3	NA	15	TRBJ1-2	TGTGCCATCAGTGAAGTAGAGGGTAGTCACTATGGCTACACCTTC	CAISEVEGSHYGYTF
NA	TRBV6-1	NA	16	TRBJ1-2	TGTGCCAGCAGTTACTCAGGCGGTGAGACAGAGTATGGCTGCACCTTC	CASSYSGGETEYGCTF
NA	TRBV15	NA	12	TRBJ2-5	TGTGCCACCAGCAGAGAGTCCGAGACCCAGTACTTC	CATSRESETQYF
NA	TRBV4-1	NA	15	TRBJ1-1	TGCGCCAGCAGCCAGGCTCAGGGGTCTCTCGGGGAAGCTTTCTTT	CASSQAQGSLGEAFF
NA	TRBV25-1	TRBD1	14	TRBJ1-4	TGTGCCAGCGGGGACAGGTTAACTAATGAAAAACTGTTTTTT	CASGDRLTNEKLFF
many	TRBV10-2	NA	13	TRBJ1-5	TGCGCCAGCAGTGAGACGGGGAATCAGCCCCAGCATTTT	CASSETGNQPQHF
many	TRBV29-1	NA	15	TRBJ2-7	TGCAGCGTTGAAGTGCGGTCCAGGGGGGGAGACGAGCAGTACTTC	CSVEVRSRGGDEQYF
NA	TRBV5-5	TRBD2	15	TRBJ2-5	TGTGCCAGCAGCTTAGCGGGGGGGCGAGAAGAGACCCAGTACTTC	CASSLAGGREETQYF
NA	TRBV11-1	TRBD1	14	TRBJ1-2	TGTGCCAGCAGCAAGGGACAGGATCCGGATGGCTACACCTTC	CASSKGQDPDGYTF
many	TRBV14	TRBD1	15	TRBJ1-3	TGTGCCAGCAGACGGACAGGGAAGTCTGGAAACACCATATATTTT	CASRRTGKSGNTIYF
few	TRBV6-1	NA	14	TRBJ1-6	TGTGCCAGCACGCCGGGCACCAGTAACTCACCCCTCCACTTT	CASTPGTSNSPLHF
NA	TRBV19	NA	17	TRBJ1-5	TGTGCCAGTGGTATCCCCCAGACAGGATATAGCAATCAGCCCCAGCATTTT	CASGIPQTGYSNQPQHF
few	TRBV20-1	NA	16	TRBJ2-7	TGCAGTGCTAGAGAGTGGGGTAGGGGGGTCGGCTACGAGCAGTACTTC	CSAREWGRGVGYEQYF
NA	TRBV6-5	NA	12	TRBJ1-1	TGTGCCAGCAATTCACATTACACTGAAGCTTTCTTT	CASNSHYTEAFF
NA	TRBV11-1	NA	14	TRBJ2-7	TGTGCCAGCTGTGTAAGTCGGGGGGCAAACGAGCAGTACTTC	CASCVSRGANEQYF
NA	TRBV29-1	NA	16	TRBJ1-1	TGCAGCGTTGACGGATTGGGGCAGGCTCTGAACACTGAAGCTTTCTTT	CSVDGLGQALNTEAFF
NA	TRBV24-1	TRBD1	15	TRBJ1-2	TGTGCCACCAGTGACAGGGCGACAGGGCTGGATGGCTACACCTTC	CATSDRATGLDGYTF
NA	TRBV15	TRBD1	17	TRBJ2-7	TGTGCCACCAGCAGGGCCTCCGGGACAGGGGGCTCCTACGAGCAGTACTTC	CATSRASGTGGSYEQYF
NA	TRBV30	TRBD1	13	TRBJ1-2	TGTGCCTGGAATGAGGGACAGGGCTATGGCTACACCTTC	CAWNEGQGYGYTF
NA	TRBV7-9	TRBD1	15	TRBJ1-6	TGTGCCAGCACCCCCGCCGGGACAGAAAATTCACCCCTCCACTTT	CASTPAGTENSPLHF
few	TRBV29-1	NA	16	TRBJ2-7	TGCAGCGTTGGAACTACGGCAACGACGGATAGCTACGAGCAGTACTTC	CSVGTTATTDSYEQYF
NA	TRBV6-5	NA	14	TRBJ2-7	TGTGCCAGCAGTTGGGGGCCTAGCGTCAACGAGCAGTACTTC	CASSWGPSVNEQYF
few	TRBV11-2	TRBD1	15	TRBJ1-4	TGTGCCAGCAGCTTGACAGGGAGTACTAATGAAAAACTGTTTTTT	CASSLTGSTNEKLFF
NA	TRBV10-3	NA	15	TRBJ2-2	TGTGCCATCAGTCCCGGGACACTTAACACCGGGGAGCTGTTTTTT	CAISPGTLNTGELFF
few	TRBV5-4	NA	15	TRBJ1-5	TGTGCCAGCAGCTTCGGGGAGTATAGCAATCAGCCCCAGCATTTT	CASSFGEYSNQPQHF
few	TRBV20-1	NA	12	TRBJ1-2	TGCAGTGCTAGCAGGGATCTGTATGGCTACACCTTC	CSASRDLYGYTF
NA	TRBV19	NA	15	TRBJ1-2	TGTGCCAGTAGTGAATATCAGGGCGCTAACTATGGCTACACCTTC	CASSEYQGANYGYTF
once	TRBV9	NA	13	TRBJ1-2	TGTGCCAGCAGCGTGGAAGGGTTGAGTGGCTACACCTTC	CASSVEGLSGYTF
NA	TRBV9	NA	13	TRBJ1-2	TGTGCCAGCAGCGCCAGGGTAAACTATGGCTACACCTTC	CASSARVNYGYTF
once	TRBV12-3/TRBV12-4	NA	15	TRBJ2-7	TGTGCCAGCAGTAACCGGGACATTGGCTCCTACGAGCAGTACTTC	CASSNRDIGSYEQYF
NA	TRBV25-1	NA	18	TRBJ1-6	TGTGCCAGCAGTTTGCAGGGACCGCAATCCTCCTATAATTCACCCCTCCACTTT	CASSLQGPQSSYNSPLHF
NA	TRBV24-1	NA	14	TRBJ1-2	TGTGCCACCAGCGTTGCGGACAGCTACTATGGCTACACCTTC	CATSVADSYYGYTF